This T cell receptor (beta chain) was recovered during a study of blood T cells in healthy people across ages. V was clipped by 0 bases and J by 8 bases, with 17 bases between them. Germline lookup yields CDR1 LGHNA and CDR2 YSLEER. The CDR3 totals 16 residues. Together with a sample-barcoded 5' primer, a J-beta primer mix was included in a second PCR lasting roughly 6 to 12 cycles. TCRdb itself ran the 5' RACE reads through MiXCR, one entry per CDR3 protein. The table includes 650,000 to 1,000,000 distinct CDR3 sequences, roughly 35% detected once. Overall study results and limits: Diversity of TCR beta per million T cells declined in a roughly linear way with age.

Comment on this clonotype: Its antigen is still unknown.

This sequence joins TRBV4-3 and TRBJ2-4; TRBD2 might be the D (6 bases). Sequences were obtained from blood. This receptor was taken from a man between 18 and 35 years old in good health. CDR3 protein: CASSQDFGGGSDIQYF. CDR3 nucleotide sequence: TGCGCCAGCAGCCAAGATTTCGGTGGGGGGTCCGACATTCAGTACTTC.